This T cell receptor (beta chain) was identified in a study of blood T cell repertoires in COVID-19. Overall study: Acute and convalescent COVID-19 samples came from the United States, Italy and Spain. The analysed material was cDNA or gDNA that came from T cells, B-cell-depleted T cells, or PBMCs.

Germline CDR1 SNHLY, CDR2 FYNNEI. With 6 bases clipped from V and 4 bases from J, the junction kept 8 bases outside the gene matches. CDR3 length: 15 residues. Per the original methods: Using reference gene primer amplification, nucleated cell counts were estimated. TCRdb keeps only in-frame clones here, not all; method: immunoSEQ multiplex PCR. V and J calls and clone size are copied from that table; D and trimming were computed from the DNA. Among 50,000 to 65,000 clones, around nine tenths were seen once, and the ten largest hold roughly 3.9%. The rearrangement links TRBV2 to TRBJ1-1; TRBD1 aligns across 10 bases. The clonotype was recovered from a man in his 70s with acute or convalescent COVID-19. The specimen sequenced was peripheral blood. CDR3 in DNA: TGTGCCAGCAGGCAAAGGACAGGGGGATTCACTGAAGCTTTCTTT. This encodes CASRQRTGGFTEAFF. Based on the CDR3 plus reference TRBV2 and TRBJ1-1, the full variable domain is EPEVTQTPSHQVTQMGQEVILRCVPISNHLYFYWYRQILGQKVEFLVSFYNNEISEKSEIFDDQFSVERPDGSNFTLKIRSTKLEDSAMYFCASRQRTGGFTEAFFGQGTRLTVV.